These 20 T cell receptor beta chains share one sample of origin, sequenced in a study of identical twins. TCRdb re-derived calls from the 5' RACE reads in MiXCR, one entry per CDR3 protein. The repertoire consists of around 500,000 distinct CDR3 sequences, with 13% to 15% occurring once and the leading ten covering over 0.5%. The same specimen was also included in a second study, on yellow fever vaccine responses in identical twins.

The sequenced sample consisted of CD4+ T cells sorted from blood. These receptors came from a woman in her late teens or twenties in good health.

This clonotype has just a few counts. CDR3 sequence (DNA): TGTGCCACCAGCAGAGATCTTGGGACAGGTGCTGGCTACACCTTC. As protein: CATSRDLGTGAGYTF. J is TRBJ1-2 and V is TRBV15; 8 bases align to TRBD1. The germline CDR1 and CDR2 sequences are LNHNV and YYDKDF (reference sequence). Trimming at V came to 0 bases and at J to 7 bases, leaving 7 bases not matched to a gene. This CDR3 comprises 15 residues.

This clonotype was observed a handful of times. This chain joins TRBV3-1 and TRBJ2-7, with D possibly being TRBD1 (6 bases). The CDR3 spans 14 residues. V lost 7 bases to trimming and J lost 7 bases, with 20 bases between them. Per the germline V gene, CDR1 is LGHDT and CDR2 is YNNKEL (reference sequence). CDR3 sequence (DNA): TGTGCCAGCACGTCAGGGGCAGGGGCGAGGGAGCAGTACTTC. The encoded protein is CASTSGAGAREQYF.

CDR3 nucleotide sequence: TGTGCCAGCAGCTTATCCCTACCAGACCCGATGGGTGCGGAGACCCAGTACTTC. This gives the protein CASSLSLPDPMGAETQYF. The chain recombines TRBV11-1 with TRBJ2-5; D unresolved. V was cut by 2 bases and J by 5 bases, with 24 bases left in between. Germline assignment: CDR1 SGHAT and CDR2 FQDESV (reference sequence). The CDR3 sequence is 18 residues long. The full variable domain, its missing parts supplied by reference TRBV11-1 and TRBJ2-5, is EAEVAQSPRYKITEKSQAVAFWCDPISGHATLYWYRQILGQGPELLVQFQDESVVDDSQLPKDRFSAERLKGVDSTLKIQPAELGDSAMYLCASSLSLPDPMGAETQYFGPGTRLLVL.

In its sample, this clonotype was seen a few times. This CDR3 is CASSQLAGGLPGRNEQFF. In DNA form, the CDR3 reads TGTGCCAGCAGCCAACTAGCGGGAGGGCTCCCGGGTAGGAATGAGCAGTTCTTC. The V call is TRBV14, the J call TRBJ2-1; 12 nucleotides match TRBD2. With V trimmed by 2 bases and J by 7 bases, 12 bases remained unmatched. Germline CDR1 and CDR2: SGHDN and FVKESK. The CDR3 has 18 residues.

This clonotype was counted between two and nine times. This sequence joins TRBV20-1 and TRBJ2-7, with D perhaps TRBD1 (6 bases). V was cut by 0 bases and J by 5 bases, with 20 bases left in between. CDR3 length: 16 residues. CDR1 and CDR2 (germline): DFQATT, SNEGSKA (reference sequence). The CDR3 sequence is CSARDPFLQGSNEQYF. CDR3 nucleotide sequence: TGCAGTGCTAGAGATCCGTTTCTGCAGGGGTCTAACGAGCAGTACTTC.

V usage is TRBV20-1 and J usage is TRBJ2-1, with 12 bases matching TRBD2. With 1 base clipped from V and 4 bases from J, the junction kept 8 bases outside the gene matches. Germline CDR1 and CDR2: DFQATT and SNEGSKA (reference sequence). The length of the CDR3 is 17 residues. As DNA, the CDR3 is TGCAGTGCTAGAGTTGCTAGCGGGAGGGGAAGATACAATGAGCAGTTCTTC. Translation: CSARVASGRGRYNEQFF.

This clonotype has more than one count but fewer than ten. The rearrangement links TRBV5-1 to TRBJ1-1, with no clear D. V gave up 6 bases and J gave up 0 bases, with 12 bases separating them. This CDR3 comprises 14 residues. CDR1 and CDR2 from the germline V gene are SGHRS and YFSETQ. The CDR3 coding sequence is TGCGCCAGCACCCTGGGCCCTATGAACACTGAAGCTTTCTTT. This gives the protein CASTLGPMNTEAFF.

V gene TRBV14 combines with J gene TRBJ2-1; D unresolved. Trimming cost V 0 bases and J 2 bases, with 17 bases left between them. Germline V gene sequence: CDR1 SGHDN, CDR2 FVKESK. The CDR3 runs to 18 residues. The CDR3 region is CASSQDRVRAGAYNEQFF. DNA for the CDR3: TGTGCCAGCAGCCAAGATAGAGTTCGGGCTGGGGCCTACAATGAGCAGTTCTTC.

This clonotype has at least ten counts. The J gene is TRBJ2-7, the V gene TRBV5-1, with a tentative D call TRBD1 (5 bases). The V gene lost 3 bases and the J gene lost 0 bases, with 10 bases spanning the gap. The CDR3 covers 14 residues. Germline V CDR1 and CDR2: SGHRS, YFSETQ. CDR3: CASSYYTGSYEQYF. DNA for the CDR3: TGCGCCAGCAGCTACTATACAGGCTCCTACGAGCAGTACTTC.

The rearrangement links TRBV12-3 or TRBV12-4 to TRBJ2-5; perhaps TRBD2 as D (5 bases). This CDR3 has 15 amino acids. Trimming removed 2 bases from V and 1 base from J, with 11 bases in between. The CDR3 region is CASSLSGPLQETQYF. CDR3 in DNA: TGTGCCAGCAGTTTAAGCGGACCCCTCCAAGAGACCCAGTACTTC.

CDR3 coding DNA: TGTGCCATAACTAGCGGGAGAGGGGGAGAGACCCAGTACTTC. It encodes CAITSGRGGETQYF. The chain is built from TRBV10-3 and TRBJ2-5; 11 bases are shared with TRBD2. Germline V CDR1 and CDR2: ENHRY, SYGVKD. With V trimmed by 9 bases and J by 4 bases, 7 bases remained unmatched. The CDR3 is 14 amino acids.

This sequence joins TRBV5-5 and TRBJ2-3; 9 bases map to TRBD1. V trimming: 0 bases; J trimming: 4 bases; junction bases outside the gene matches: 9. Looked up from germline, CDR1 is SGHKS and CDR2 is YYEKEE (reference sequence). The CDR3 extends over 17 amino acids. CDR3 DNA: TGTGCCAGCAGCTTGGCCGGGGGACAGGGTATATCAGATACGCAGTATTTT. Its protein is CASSLAGGQGISDTQYF.

The chain recombines TRBV18 with TRBJ2-2, with D perhaps matching TRBD2 (6 bases). The CDR3 sequence is 19 residues long. The V end was cut by 2 bases, the J end by 5 bases, with 24 bases between. Germline V gene lookup returns CDR1 KGHSH and CDR2 LQKENI. DNA of the CDR3: TGTGCCAGCTCACCAATGGGTCCTAGCGCCGTGGCGAGGACCGGGGAGCTGTTTTTT. This gives the protein CASSPMGPSAVARTGELFF. Based on the CDR3 plus reference TRBV18 and TRBJ2-2, the full variable domain is NAGVMQNPRHLVRRRGQEARLRCSPMKGHSHVYWYRQLPEEGLKFMVYLQKENIIDESGMPKERFSAEFPKEGPSILRIQQVVRGDSAAYFCASSPMGPSAVARTGELFFGEGSRLTVL.

This chain connects TRBV27 to TRBJ2-5; tentatively, D is TRBD1 (5 bases). V gave up 0 bases and J gave up 0 bases, with 11 bases separating them. Per the germline V gene, CDR1 is MNHEY and CDR2 is SMNVEV (reference sequence). This CDR3 is built from 16 residues. For the CDR3, the DNA is TGTGCCAGCAGTTTATCGGCCAGGGCGTACCAAGAGACCCAGTACTTC. It codes for CASSLSARAYQETQYF.

J is TRBJ2-3 and V is TRBV4-2; D call uncertain. The germline V and J ends were trimmed by 6 bases and 0 bases, with 7 bases remaining between them. The germline V gene encodes CDR1 LGHNA and CDR2 YNFKEQ. The CDR3 spans 13 residues. CDR3 DNA: TGTGCCAGCAGGCGTTTTAGCACAGATACGCAGTATTTT. It is translated as CASRRFSTDTQYF.

V and J are TRBV20-1 and TRBJ2-7; 9 nucleotides match TRBD1. The CDR3 runs 14 residues. V gave up 1 base and J gave up 5 bases; unmatched junction bases: 6. The germline V gene has CDR1 DFQATT and CDR2 SNEGSKA (reference sequence). Written as DNA, the CDR3 is TGCAGTGCTAGAGTGGACAGGGGAAGGCACGAGCAGTACTTC. It codes for CSARVDRGRHEQYF.

The chain employs TRBV20-1 and TRBJ2-7; 14 bases are a match to TRBD2. This CDR3 spans 15 amino acids. V lost 1 base, J lost 5 bases, and 4 bases stayed unmatched. In germline, CDR1 is DFQATT, CDR2 SNEGSKA (reference sequence). The CDR3: CSARAPGLAGDEQYF. In DNA form, the CDR3 reads TGCAGTGCTAGAGCCCCGGGACTAGCGGGAGACGAGCAGTACTTC.

With regard to this clonotype: A read error may produce the germline difference seen at one junction end. V and J are TRBV12-3 or TRBV12-4 and TRBJ2-1; the match to TRBD2 covers 11 bases. The CDR3 extends over 12 amino acids. This chain's CDR3 is CASSSSLAGGRF. CDR3 coding DNA: TGTGCCAGCAGCTCTAGTTTAGCGGGGGGGAGGTTC.

This clonotype has more than one count but fewer than ten. The J gene is TRBJ2-5, the V gene TRBV27; TRBD1 aligns across 9 bases. CDR3 length: 14 amino acids. V trimming: 2 bases; J trimming: 5 bases; junction bases outside the gene matches: 3. Germline V gene data show CDR1 as MNHEY and CDR2 as SMNVEV (reference sequence). Here the CDR3 reads CASSLRDRAETQYF. CDR3 DNA: TGTGCCAGCAGTTTAAGGGACAGGGCGGAGACCCAGTACTTC.

This clonotype was counted a few times. V usage is TRBV29-1 and J usage is TRBJ2-7; possible D gene TRBD2, 5 bases. Trimming removed 6 bases at V and 0 bases at J, with 15 bases between. Per the germline V gene, CDR1 is SQVTM and CDR2 is ANQGSEA. This CDR3 has 14 residues. CDR3 bases: TGCAGCGTGTCCAAGGGAACTAGCTCCTACGAGCAGTACTTC. Translating gives CSVSKGTSSYEQYF.